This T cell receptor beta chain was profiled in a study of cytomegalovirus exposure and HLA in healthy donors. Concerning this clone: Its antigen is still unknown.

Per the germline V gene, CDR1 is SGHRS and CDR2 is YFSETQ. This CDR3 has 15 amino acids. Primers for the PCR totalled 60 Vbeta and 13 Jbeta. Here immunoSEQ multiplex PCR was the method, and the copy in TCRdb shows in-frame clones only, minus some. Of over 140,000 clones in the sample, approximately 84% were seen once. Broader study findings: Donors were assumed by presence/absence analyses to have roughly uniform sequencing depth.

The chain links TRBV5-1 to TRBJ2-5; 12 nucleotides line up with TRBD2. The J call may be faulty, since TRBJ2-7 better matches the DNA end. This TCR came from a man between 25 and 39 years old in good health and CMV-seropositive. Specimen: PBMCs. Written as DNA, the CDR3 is TGCGCCAGCAGTCTGTCTAGCGGGAGGGCCTACGAGCAGTACTTC. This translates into CASSLSSGRAYEQYF.